This T cell receptor (beta chain) was obtained from a study of radiation and T cells in renal cell carcinoma. Study outcomes and limitations: Dominant CDR3 motifs were more common in irradiated tumors than controls. Intratumoral heterogeneity was not captured in these approximately 0.9 g regions. No pretreatment tumor biopsies were available for baseline clonotypes.

Only in-frame clones appear in the TCRdb table, and some are missing; sequencing was by immunoSEQ multiplex PCR. Of 15,000 to 20,000 clones in the sample, 55% are singletons; the top ten hold around 11%. Treatment defined: 15 Gy SBRT to primary tumor, nephrectomy 4 weeks later. The tumor was a clear cell renal cell carcinoma. Note on this clone: Its specificity is not known.

The CDR3 is 15 amino acids. CDR1 and CDR2 (germline): SEHNR, FQNEAQ (reference sequence). V was pared by 5 bases and J by 5 bases, with 9 bases of the junction left unmatched. This chain links TRBV7-9 with TRBJ2-3; 8 nucleotides line up with TRBD1. The sequence came from a man aged 45-65 years with renal cell carcinoma. The sample consisted of tumor tissue, taken from a patient whose treatment included radiotherapy and nephrectomy. CDR3 sequence (DNA): TGTGCCAGCAGCCGAGGACAGGGTCCTTTAGATACGCAGTATTTT. Translation: CASSRGQGPLDTQYF.